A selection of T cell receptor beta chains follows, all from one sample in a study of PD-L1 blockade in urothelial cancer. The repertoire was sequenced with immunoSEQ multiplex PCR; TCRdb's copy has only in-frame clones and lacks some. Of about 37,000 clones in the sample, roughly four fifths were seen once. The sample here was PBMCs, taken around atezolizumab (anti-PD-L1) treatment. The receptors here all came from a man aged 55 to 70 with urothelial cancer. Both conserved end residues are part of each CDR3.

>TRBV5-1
CASSLVGTATYEQYF
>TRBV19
CASSVIAGGAGTQYF
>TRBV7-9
CASSRGIAGLQETQYF
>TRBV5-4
CASSRKSTGGNTEAFF
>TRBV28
CASRTDRGWEKLFF
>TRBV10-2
CASSESGTVYGYTF
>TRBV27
CASSEGGHPANYGYTF
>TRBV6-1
CASSVNPGVPGELFF
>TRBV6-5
CASSYSGNNYGYTF
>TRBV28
CASSGVERAGGYTF
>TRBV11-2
CASSPGLATDTQYF
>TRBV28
CASSGDRERYEQYF
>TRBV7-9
CASSPDRGDTEAFF
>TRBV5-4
CASTPNRRIAFNEQFF
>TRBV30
CAFDRGRLGSLSLSGNTIYF
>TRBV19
CASSPRGDTEAFF
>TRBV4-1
CASSQDTGGGYGYTF
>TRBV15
CATSRTLATETQYF
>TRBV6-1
CASNRGSTEAFF
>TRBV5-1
CASSQGKETQYF
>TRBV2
CASTPRGNVNQPQHF
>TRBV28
CASSLGTGGGGETQYF
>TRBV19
CASSRDKVPYNEQFF
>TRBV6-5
CASRPDTNYGYTF
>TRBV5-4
CASSPGQGSTNEKLFF
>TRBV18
CASSPASGRQVGASPLHF
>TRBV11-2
CASSQGVRGGRTDTQYF
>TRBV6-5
CASTGVAGTQYF
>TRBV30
CAWSGGNEKLFF
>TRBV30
CAWSPQPRENTEAFF
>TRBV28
CASRAGGASGYTF
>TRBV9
CASSVAGTAQETQYF
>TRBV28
CASSAGVSSTDTQYF
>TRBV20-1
CSVRTAYEQYF
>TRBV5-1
CASSLGLRQETQYF
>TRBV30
CAWSKGAPLHF
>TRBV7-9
CASSLGTGVQETQYF
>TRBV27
CASSLRTSGGAGELFF
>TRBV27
CASSFGGTGLSGANVLTF
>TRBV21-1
CASDFPDRGTEAFF
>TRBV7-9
CASGGTGVFGGYTF
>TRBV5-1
CASSLGQGWTEAFF
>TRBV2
CASSDEGEQYF
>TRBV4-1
CASSAWDSRNYEQYF
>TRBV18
CASSHDKNTEAFF
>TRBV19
CASSFGLAGPHNEQFF
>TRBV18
CASSPPGPTSYEQYF
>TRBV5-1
CASSFGLSTDTQYF
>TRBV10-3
CAIKGRGNYGYTF
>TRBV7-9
CASSFDRGGSYEQYF